This is a list of T cell receptor beta chains from one sample in a study of cytomegalovirus exposure and HLA in healthy donors. The protocol was immunoSEQ multiplex PCR, while the TCRdb copy is restricted to in-frame clones and leaves out a portion. The data contain around 230,000 clones, 78% of them singletons. Sequenced material: PBMCs. These receptors were taken from a boy between 10 and 17 years old in good health and CMV-seronegative. CDR3s include the opening cysteine and the closing phenylalanine or tryptophan. D genes are given only for firm matches.

>TRBV4-2|TRBD2|TRBJ2-1
CASSQVSAGALYNEQFF
TGTGCCAGCAGCCAAGTAAGTGCGGGAGCACTCTACAATGAGCAGTTCTTC
>TRBV6-1|-|TRBJ1-1
CASSSGAVTEAFF
TGTGCCAGCAGTTCTGGGGCGGTGACTGAAGCTTTCTTT
>TRBV13|TRBD1|TRBJ2-7
CASSPQGARPYEQYF
TGTGCCAGCAGCCCCCAGGGGGCGCGCCCCTACGAGCAGTACTTC
>TRBV15|TRBD1|TRBJ2-6
CATSREPPGQGLSGANVLTF
TGTGCCACCAGCAGGGAACCTCCGGGACAGGGCCTCTCTGGGGCCAACGTCCTGACTTTC
>TRBV4-1|-|TRBJ2-2
CASSQDRSGGLTGELFF
TGCGCCAGCAGCCAAGACCGTTCAGGGGGGCTCACCGGGGAGCTGTTTTTT
>TRBV6-5|TRBD1|TRBJ2-7
CASRLPGQVDEQYF
TGTGCCAGCAGGCTTCCGGGACAGGTGGACGAGCAGTACTTC
>TRBV4-1|-|TRBJ1-1
CASSQGFRTTLGGRGTEAFF
TGCGCCAGCAGCCAAGGGTTTAGGACGACATTAGGGGGTCGCGGCACTGAAGCTTTCTTT
>TRBV5-1|TRBD1|TRBJ1-5
CASSWGAGGGNQPQHF
TGCGCCAGCAGCTGGGGGGCAGGGGGAGGCAATCAGCCCCAGCATTTT
>TRBV7-9|TRBD1|TRBJ1-2
CASSHGQGFNYGYTF
TGTGCCAGCAGCCACGGACAGGGGTTTAACTATGGCTACACCTTC
>TRBV9|-|TRBJ1-1
CASSVDVGGGVAFF
TGTGCCAGCAGCGTAGACGTGGGTGGGGGGGTAGCTTTCTTT
>TRBV30|TRBD2|TRBJ2-7
CAWRAPGLAVLEQYF
TGTGCCTGGAGGGCTCCGGGACTAGCGGTCTTGGAGCAGTACTTC
>TRBV5-1|TRBD1|TRBJ2-7
CASSLQGTGGDEQYF
TGCGCCAGCAGCTTGCAAGGGACAGGGGGCGACGAGCAGTACTTC
>TRBV27|-|TRBJ1-1
CASSLWARNTEAFF
TGTGCCAGCAGTCTATGGGCCAGGAACACTGAAGCTTTCTTT
>TRBV5-6|-|TRBJ1-5
CASSLYRGNQPQHF
TGTGCCAGCAGCTTGTACAGGGGCAATCAGCCCCAGCATTTT
>TRBV15|TRBD2|TRBJ2-7
CATSKGLAAFYEQYF
TGTGCCACCAGCAAGGGACTAGCAGCCTTCTACGAGCAGTACTTC
>TRBV29-1|TRBD1|TRBJ2-5
CSVVGSGGETQYF
TGCAGCGTTGTGGGGTCAGGGGGAGAGACCCAGTACTTC
>TRBV7-8|-|TRBJ2-2
CASSLGGPLGGELFF
TGTGCCAGCAGCTTAGGTGGTCCCCTCGGGGGGGAGCTGTTTTTT
>TRBV19|TRBD1|TRBJ1-1
CASSIAPGQVVGSTEAFF
TGTGCCAGTAGTATAGCTCCGGGACAGGTGGTGGGAAGCACTGAAGCTTTCTTT
>TRBV7-2|TRBD2|TRBJ2-7
CASSLAVGTSGGYEQYF
TGTGCCAGCAGCTTAGCAGTCGGGACTAGCGGGGGCTACGAGCAGTACTTC
>TRBV6-4|TRBD2|TRBJ2-1
CASSDSKGLAGGGEQFF
TGTGCCAGCAGTGACTCGAAGGGACTAGCGGGGGGTGGTGAGCAGTTCTTC
>TRBV14|-|TRBJ1-1
CASSQYDRMNTEAFF
TGTGCCAGCAGCCAGTACGACAGGATGAACACTGAAGCTTTCTTT
>TRBV11-2|-|TRBJ2-3
CASSHGQTDTQYF
TGTGCCAGCAGCCACGGACAGACAGATACGCAGTATTTT
>TRBV7-2|-|TRBJ2-1
CASSPQSQVAYNEQFF
TGTGCCAGCAGCCCTCAAAGCCAGGTCGCCTACAATGAGCAGTTCTTC
>TRBV5-1|-|TRBJ1-2
CASSFGTNYGYTF
TGCGCCAGCAGCTTCGGGACTAACTATGGCTACACCTTC
>TRBV19|TRBD1|TRBJ1-3
CASSMGQTGNTIYF
TGTGCCAGTAGTATGGGACAGACTGGAAACACCATATATTTT
>TRBV27|-|TRBJ1-3
CASSEGVGNTIYF
TGTGCCAGCAGTGAGGGGGTCGGAAACACCATATATTTT
>TRBV7-9|-|TRBJ2-3
CASSLASTRTDTQYF
TGTGCCAGCAGCTTAGCGAGTACCCGCACAGATACGCAGTATTTT